This TCR beta chain was found in a study of blood T cell repertoires in COVID-19. Study overall: Researchers got acute and convalescent COVID-19 samples from the United States, Italy and Spain.

As processed by the authors: It was from reference gene primer amplification that nucleated cell counts were estimated. The assay was immunoSEQ multiplex PCR, and TCRdb's table has in-frame clones only and misses some. The D gene and trimming were derived from the DNA, and the V and J assignments and clone size from that table. This table has roughly 200,000 clones, over 80% appearing once. J was trimmed by 5 bases and V by 5 bases; bases with no gene match: 9. CDR3 length: 15 residues. Germline V lookup: CDR1 MDHEN, CDR2 SYDVKM. This clonotype originated in a woman aged 40 to 50 with COVID-19, enrolled during active disease. This chain links TRBV28 with TRBJ2-7, with 10 bases aligning to TRBD1. The sequenced sample was peripheral blood. The CDR3 sequence is CASSPGTGAGDEQYF. As DNA, the CDR3 is TGTGCCAGCAGTCCCGGGACAGGGGCTGGGGACGAGCAGTACTTC.